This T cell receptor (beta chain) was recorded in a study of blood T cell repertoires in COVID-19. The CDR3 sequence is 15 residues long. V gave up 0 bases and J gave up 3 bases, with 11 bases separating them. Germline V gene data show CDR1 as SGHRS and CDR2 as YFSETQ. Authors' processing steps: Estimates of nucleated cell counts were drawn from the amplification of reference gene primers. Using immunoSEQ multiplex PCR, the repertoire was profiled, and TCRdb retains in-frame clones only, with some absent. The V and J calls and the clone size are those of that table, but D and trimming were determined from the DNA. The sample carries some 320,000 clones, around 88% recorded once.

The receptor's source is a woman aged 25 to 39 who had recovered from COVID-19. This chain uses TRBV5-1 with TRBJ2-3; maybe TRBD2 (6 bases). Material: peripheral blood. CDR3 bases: TGCGCCAGCAGCTTGGTCGGGGGAGGAACAGATACGCAGTATTTT. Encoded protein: CASSLVGGGTDTQYF.